This T cell receptor (beta chain) comes out of a study of a mutant IDH1 vaccine in newly diagnosed glioma. Study overall: Among treated patients, approximately 62% were male and around 38% female, and mean age was approximately 40 years. Patients had received radiotherapy, temozolomide, or both previously, most receiving both. Points from the study as a whole: Any relationship between pseudoprogression and changes in top peripheral T cell clonotypes seemed absent.

Time point noted: baseline, week 1 (first vaccination visit). Treatment: pre-vaccination baseline after standard-of-care therapy. The astrocytomas were IDH1-mutant, ATRX-negative, and WHO grade 3 or 4. The method was immunoSEQ multiplex PCR; TCRdb's version includes in-frame clones alone and lacks a portion of them. The sample includes about 70,000 clones, more than 70% of them seen just once. Comments on this clone: Its antigen is as yet unknown.

This TCR was recovered from a woman aged 18-35 years with glioma. Some clones in this sample may be carry-over from other donors' samples. Source: peripheral blood mononuclear cells (PBMCs), taken from a glioma patient treated with radiotherapy, temozolomide or both.

In DNA, the CDR3 is TGTGCCAGCAGCCGAGACAGGGTGTTAAGTGGCTACACCTTC. As protein: CASSRDRVLSGYTF. The V and J genes are TRBV5-6 and TRBJ1-2; 7 bases match TRBD1. The germline CDR1 and CDR2 sequences are SGHDT and YYEEEE. The junction had 10 bases not matched to a gene; V was cut back by 4 bases and J by 7 bases. This CDR3 comprises 14 residues. Combining the CDR3 with reference TRBV5-6 and TRBJ1-2 gives the whole variable domain DAGVTQSPTHLIKTRGQQVTLRCSPKSGHDTVSWYQQALGQGPQFIFQYYEEEERQRGNFPDRFSGHQFPNYSSELNVNALLLGDSALYLCASSRDRVLSGYTFGSGTRLTVV.